The next 22 T cell receptor beta chains were all read from a single sample in a study of breast tumors, draining lymph nodes, adjacent tissues. Samples came from axillary lymph nodes draining the breast cancer. MiXCR, applied by TCRdb to the multiplex PCR reads, yields one record per CDR3 protein. The sample has 200,000 to 250,000 distinct CDR3 sequences, under 40% seen once. The sample was axillary lymph node tissue. The source is a female donor with breast cancer. Some clones in this sample may be carry-over from other donors' samples.

Points on this clonotype: This could be a read error, since a much larger clone is one nucleotide away. The rearrangement links TRBV6-5 to TRBJ2-5; D is ambiguous. V was trimmed by 6 bases and J by 4 bases, leaving 12 bases between them. The CDR3 is made up of 13 amino acids. The V gene's germline CDR1 is MNHEY and CDR2 SVGAGI. CDR3 region: CASRSLVGETQYF. The DNA for the CDR3 is TGTGCCAGCAGGTCCCTCGTGGGAGAGACCCAGTACTTC.

As regards this clonotype: This CDR3 fails to terminate in the conserved phenylalanine or tryptophan, so it likely reflects a read error. It is unclear where the CDR3 begins or ends on the DNA, so no DNA is shown, and the CDR3 is as TCRdb lists it. This chain links TRBV5-6 with TRBJ2-6. From germline, CDR1 is SGHDT and CDR2 YYEEEE. From its first to its last residue, the CDR3 has 8 amino acids. CDR3 sequence: CASSRGTT.

This clonotype showed up just a few times. This chain links TRBV3-1 with TRBJ2-1; 14 positions match TRBD2. From germline, CDR1 is LGHDT and CDR2 YNNKEL (reference sequence). Trimming removed 2 bases from V and 9 bases from J; junction bases left unmatched: 6. This CDR3 is 16 amino acids long. Here the CDR3 reads CASSQSDGLAGGEQFF. The DNA of the CDR3 is TGTGCCAGCAGCCAATCCGATGGACTAGCGGGAGGTGAGCAGTTCTTC.

About this clonotype itself: Mismatch with germline at one junction end may stem from a read error. The chain links TRBV11-2 to TRBJ2-1, with 14 bases lining up with TRBD2. This CDR3 comprises 16 residues. Germline assignment: CDR1 SGHAT and CDR2 FQNNGV. The CDR3, as DNA: TGCGCCAGCAGCCCAACGGGACTAGCGGGAGAAGGTGAGCAGTTCTTC. Its protein is CASSPTGLAGEGEQFF.

This clonotype was counted only a few times. This chain links TRBV5-4 with TRBJ2-1, with a weak D call TRBD1 (6 bases). The CDR3 loop spans 15 amino acids. Germline V gene data show CDR1 as SGHNT and CDR2 as YYREEE (reference sequence). Trimming removed 5 bases at V and 6 bases at J, with 18 bases between. CDR3 protein: CASSSRDTGINEQFF. CDR3 DNA: TGTGCCAGCAGTTCCCGGGACACGGGAATCAATGAGCAGTTCTTC.

The chain combines TRBV7-2 with TRBJ2-2, with a possible D match to TRBD2 (6 bases). Looked up from germline, CDR1 is SGHTA and CDR2 is FQGNSA. V was cut by 4 bases and J by 8 bases, with 14 bases left in between. The CDR3 spans 14 residues. CDR3 nucleotides: TGTGCCAGCAGCTCGACTGCGGAGGGAGGGGAGCTGTTTTTT. It translates to CASSSTAEGGELFF.

The table lists this clonotype with many counts. The chain recombines TRBV6-1 with TRBJ2-3; D not resolved. Germline V gives CDR1 MNHNS, CDR2 SASEGT. The V end was cut by 3 bases, the J end by 3 bases, with 4 bases between. The CDR3 has 12 residues. The CDR3 loop is CASSEVTDTQYF. CDR3 nucleotides: TGTGCCAGCAGTGAGGTTACAGATACGCAGTATTTT.

This clonotype showed up many times. The rearrangement links TRBV12-3 or TRBV12-4 to TRBJ2-7; 10 nucleotides align to TRBD1. The CDR3 extends over 14 amino acids. The junction had 5 bases not matched to a gene; V was cut back by 6 bases and J by 3 bases. CDR3 loop: CASSSWDRGYEQYF. The CDR3 bases are TGTGCCAGCAGCTCGTGGGACAGGGGCTACGAGCAGTACTTC.

The chain carries TRBV6-5 and TRBJ2-5; TRBD2 agrees at 12 bases. The CDR3 has 14 amino acids. CDR1 is MNHEY, CDR2 SVGAGI, per germline. V lost 9 bases to trimming and J lost 1 base; unmatched junction nucleotides: 3. The CDR3 loop is CARRLAGVQETQYF. The CDR3 bases are TGTGCCAGAAGACTAGCGGGAGTCCAAGAGACCCAGTACTTC.

Details on this clonotype: Given a much more abundant clone one base away, this may be a read error. V and J are TRBV6-1 and TRBJ2-7; possibly TRBD2 for D (5 bases). This CDR3 comprises 14 residues. Germline V gives CDR1 MNHNS, CDR2 SASEGT. V shed 8 bases and J shed 0 bases, with 14 bases lying between them. The CDR3 is CASRLWETSYEQYF. In DNA, the CDR3 is TGTGCCAGCCGCCTCTGGGAGACCTCCTACGAGCAGTACTTC.

This clonotype was seen many times. The chain employs TRBV20-1 and TRBJ1-3; a possible D gene is TRBD1 (6 bases). CDR1 and CDR2 from the germline V gene are DFQATT and SNEGSKA (reference sequence). V lost 3 bases to trimming and J lost 0 bases, with 12 bases between them. The CDR3 covers 15 residues. CDR3 loop: CSARVTGISGNTIYF. CDR3 DNA: TGCAGTGCTAGGGTGACAGGTATCTCTGGAAACACCATATATTTT.

Regarding this clonotype: A read error is possible here, since a much larger clone lies one base away. The chain joins TRBV7-9 to TRBJ1-2, with 8 bases lining up with TRBD1. From germline, CDR1 is SEHNR and CDR2 FQNEAQ (reference sequence). The CDR3 covers 15 residues. CDR3 in DNA: TGTGCCAGCAGCTTAGTTACAGGGGGTGACTATGGCTACCCCTTC. Translation gives CASSLVTGGDYGYPF.

This clonotype was seen a handful of times. This chain uses TRBV3-1 with TRBJ1-2; 8 bases are a match to TRBD1. This CDR3 has 14 residues. Germline V CDR1 and CDR2: LGHDT, YNNKEL (reference sequence). The junction had 2 bases not matched to a gene; V was cut back by 1 base and J by 4 bases. The CDR3: CASSQGTGFYGYTF. The CDR3 nucleotides read TGTGCCAGCAGCCAAGGGACAGGGTTCTATGGCTACACCTTC.

This chain uses TRBV11-3 with TRBJ2-1; 8 positions agree with TRBD2. CDR3 size: 14 residues. From germline, CDR1 is SGHNT and CDR2 YENEEA. J gave up 6 bases and V 5 bases, and 6 bases lay outside the gene matches. The CDR3 bases are TGTGCCAGCAGCCCGGGCGGGGGGCGCAATGAGCAGTTCTTC. As protein: CASSPGGGRNEQFF.

As for this clonotype: A clone one base away is much larger, so this may be a read error. V is TRBV9 and J is TRBJ2-3; TRBD1 matches 7 bases. This CDR3 spans 14 amino acids. Germline CDR1 SGDLS, CDR2 YYNGEE. The CDR3 is CASSVGTVTDTQSF. The CDR3 nucleotides are TGTGCCAGCAGCGTTGGGACAGTCACAGATACGCAGTCTTTT. Together with reference TRBV9 and TRBJ2-3, the CDR3 gives the full variable domain: DSGVTQTPKHLITATGQRVTLRCSPRSGDLSVYWYQQSLDQGLQFLIQYYNGEERAKGNILERFSAQQFPDLHSELNLSSLELGDSALYFCASSVGTVTDTQSFGPGTRLTVL.

J is TRBJ2-6 and V is TRBV7-3; D might be TRBD1 or TRBD2, each matching 6 bases. The CDR3 has 17 residues. Germline loops: CDR1 SGHTA, CDR2 FQGTGA. V was cut by 5 bases and J by 2 bases, with 16 bases left in between. CDR3 bases: TGTGCCAGCAGCCCCCATGTGGGGGGCACTGGGGCCAACGTCCTGACTTTC. Translation gives CASSPHVGGTGANVLTF.

This clonotype was detected many times. The chain couples TRBV2 to TRBJ2-7; 10 nucleotides agree with TRBD2. Losses at the gene ends were 10 bases for V and 1 base for J; bases not matched to a gene: 4. The CDR3 runs 13 residues. The germline gives CDR1 SNHLY, CDR2 FYNNEI. The CDR3 region has the DNA TGTGCCAACTCTAGCGGGAGTTCCTACGAGCAGTACTTC. Translated, it gives CANSSGSSYEQYF.

The chain is built from TRBV5-1 and TRBJ2-1; D may be TRBD1 or TRBD2 (6 bases each). CDR1 is SGHRS and CDR2 is YFSETQ in the germline V gene. The ends were cut back, 0 bases at V and 6 bases at J, with 13 bases in the middle. The CDR3 has 15 residues. CDR3 nucleotides: TGCGCCAGCAGCTTGGGTGGGGGGCCCCCCAATGAGCAGTTCTTC. Amino acids: CASSLGGGPPNEQFF.

V usage is TRBV25-1 and J usage is TRBJ1-6; 7 bases line up with TRBD1. This CDR3 comprises 16 residues. The ends lost 4 bases at V and 6 bases at J; junction bases unmatched: 9. The germline gives CDR1 MGHDK, CDR2 SYGVNS. This CDR3 reads CASSASPGTANSPLHF. The CDR3, as DNA: TGTGCCAGCAGTGCTAGCCCCGGGACAGCTAATTCACCCCTCCACTTT.

A remark on this clonotype: The final CDR3 position lacks the conserved phenylalanine or tryptophan, pointing to a likely read error. The limits of the CDR3 on the DNA are not certain, so only TCRdb's listed CDR3 is given. This CDR3 reads CSASPGAQSAPAL. J is TRBJ1-5 and V is TRBV20-1; the table assigns TRBD1, which was not confirmed against the DNA. Germline loops: CDR1 DFQATT, CDR2 SNEGSKA (reference sequence). The CDR3 spans 13 residues, counting both ends.

V is TRBV7-2 and J is TRBJ1-5, with a possible D match to TRBD1 (5 bases). Deletions cut 5 bases from V and 7 bases from J, with 15 bases between. The CDR3 consists of 14 residues. Germline-derived CDR1 and CDR2 are SGHTA and FQGNSA. The CDR3 nucleotides are TGTGCCAGCAGCGCCGGTGGGGACGAGCAGCCCCAGCATTTT. The encoded protein is CASSAGGDEQPQHF.

J is TRBJ2-7 and V is TRBV29-1; D ambiguous. CDR1 and CDR2 from the germline V gene are SQVTM and ANQGSEA. V was cut by 8 bases and J by 4 bases, with 9 bases left in between. CDR3 length equals 10 residues. In nucleotides, the CDR3 is TGCAGCTTGTCCGGGTACGAGCAGTACTTC. As protein: CSLSGYEQYF.